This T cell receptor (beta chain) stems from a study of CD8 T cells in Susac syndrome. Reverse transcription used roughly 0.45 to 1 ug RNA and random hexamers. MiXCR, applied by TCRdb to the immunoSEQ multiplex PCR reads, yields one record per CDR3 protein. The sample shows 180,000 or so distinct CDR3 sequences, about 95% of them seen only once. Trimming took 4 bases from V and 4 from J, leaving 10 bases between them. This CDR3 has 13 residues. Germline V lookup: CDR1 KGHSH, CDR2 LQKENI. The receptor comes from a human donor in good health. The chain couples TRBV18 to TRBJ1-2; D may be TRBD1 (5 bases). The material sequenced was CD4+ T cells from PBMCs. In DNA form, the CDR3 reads TGTGCCAGCTCACAAGGGGCGGTCTATGGCTACACCTTC. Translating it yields CASSQGAVYGYTF. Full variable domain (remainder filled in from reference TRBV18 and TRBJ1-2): NAGVMQNPRHLVRRRGQEARLRCSPMKGHSHVYWYRQLPEEGLKFMVYLQKENIIDESGMPKERFSAEFPKEGPSILRIQQVVRGDSAAYFCASSQGAVYGYTFGSGTRLTVV.